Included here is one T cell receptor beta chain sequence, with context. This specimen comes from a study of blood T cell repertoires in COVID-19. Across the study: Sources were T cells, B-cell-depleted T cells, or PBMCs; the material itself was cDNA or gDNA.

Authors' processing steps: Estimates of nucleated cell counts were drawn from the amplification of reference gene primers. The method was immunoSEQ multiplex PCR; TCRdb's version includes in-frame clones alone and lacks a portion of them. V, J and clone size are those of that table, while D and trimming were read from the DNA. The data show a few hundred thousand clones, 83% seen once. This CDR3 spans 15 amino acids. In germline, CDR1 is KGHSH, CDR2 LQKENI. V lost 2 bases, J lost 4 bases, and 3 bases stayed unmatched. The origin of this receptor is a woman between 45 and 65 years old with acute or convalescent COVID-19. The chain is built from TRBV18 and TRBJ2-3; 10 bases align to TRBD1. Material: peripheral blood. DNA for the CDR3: TGTGCCAGCTCACCAGACAGGGGGCGGGCAGATACGCAGTATTTT. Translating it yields CASSPDRGRADTQYF.